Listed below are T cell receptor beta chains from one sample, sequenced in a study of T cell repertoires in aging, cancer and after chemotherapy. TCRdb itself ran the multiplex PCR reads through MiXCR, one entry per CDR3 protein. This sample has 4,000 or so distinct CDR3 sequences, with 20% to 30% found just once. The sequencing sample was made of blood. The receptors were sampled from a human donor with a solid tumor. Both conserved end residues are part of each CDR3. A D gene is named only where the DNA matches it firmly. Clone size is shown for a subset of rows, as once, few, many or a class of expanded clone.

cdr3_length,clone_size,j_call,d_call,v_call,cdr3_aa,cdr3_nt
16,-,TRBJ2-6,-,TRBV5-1,CASSRRTGPGANVLTF,TGCGCCAGCAGCCGACGCACAGGGCCTGGGGCCAACGTCCTGACTTTC
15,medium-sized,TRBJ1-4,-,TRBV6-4,CASSDQPGSNEKLFF,TGTGCCAGCAGTGACCAGCCCGGGAGCAATGAAAAACTGTTTTTT
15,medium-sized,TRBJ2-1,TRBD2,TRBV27,CASSPLEREDNEQFF,TGTGCCAGCAGTCCCCTAGAGCGGGAGGACAATGAGCAGTTCTTC
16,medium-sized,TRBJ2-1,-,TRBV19,CASSIIAMSSYNEQFF,TGTGCCAGTAGTATAATAGCCATGAGCTCCTACAATGAGCAGTTCTTC
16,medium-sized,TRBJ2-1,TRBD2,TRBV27,CASSRSSSGRYNEQFF,TGTGCCAGCAGTCGCTCTTCCAGCGGGAGGTACAATGAGCAGTTCTTC
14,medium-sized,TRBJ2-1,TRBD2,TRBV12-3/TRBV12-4,CASSRLAGVQEQFF,TGTGCCAGCAGTCGGCTAGCGGGAGTTCAAGAGCAGTTCTTC
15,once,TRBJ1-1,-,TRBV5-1,CASSTRPGMNTEAFF,TGCGCCAGCAGCACCCGACCAGGGATGAACACTGAAGCTTTCTTT
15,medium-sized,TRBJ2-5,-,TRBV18,CASSPPIGVQETQYF,TGTGCCAGCTCACCACCGATCGGGGTTCAAGAGACCCAGTACTTC
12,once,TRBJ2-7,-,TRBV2,CASLIIPYEQYF,TGTGCCAGCCTGATCATCCCCTACGAGCAGTACTTC
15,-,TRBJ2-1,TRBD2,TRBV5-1,CASFPGGTSYNEQFF,TGCGCCAGCTTCCCCGGTGGGACTAGTTACAATGAGCAGTTCTTC
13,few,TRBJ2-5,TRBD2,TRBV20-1,CSARVTSGGTQYF,TGCAGTGCTAGAGTGACTAGCGGGGGGACCCAGTACTTC
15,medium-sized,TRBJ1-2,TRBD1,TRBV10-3,CAISESGGEYYGYTF,TGTGCCATCAGTGAGTCAGGGGGCGAGTACTATGGCTACACCTTC
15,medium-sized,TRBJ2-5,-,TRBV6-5,CASSFRLDGEETQYF,TGTGCCAGCAGTTTCCGGTTGGACGGGGAAGAGACCCAGTACTTC
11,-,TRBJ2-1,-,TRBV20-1,CSATDSNEQFF,TGCAGTGCTACCGACAGCAATGAGCAGTTCTTC
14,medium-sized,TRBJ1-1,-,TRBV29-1,CSVESLAGGTEAFF,TGCAGCGTTGAGAGTCTAGCTGGTGGGACTGAAGCTTTCTTT
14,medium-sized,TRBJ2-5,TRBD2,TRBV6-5,CASTPTSGEETQYF,TGTGCCAGCACCCCGACTAGCGGGGAAGAGACCCAGTACTTC
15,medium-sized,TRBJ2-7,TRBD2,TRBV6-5,CASSYSMTSPYEQYF,TGTGCCAGCAGTTACTCGATGACTAGCCCCTACGAGCAGTACTTC
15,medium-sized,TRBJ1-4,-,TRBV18,CASSPETGFNEKLFF,TGTGCCAGCTCACCAGAGACAGGCTTTAATGAAAAACTGTTTTTT
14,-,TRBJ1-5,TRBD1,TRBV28,CASSPYRGGQPQHF,TGTGCCAGCAGTCCCTACAGGGGTGGTCAGCCCCAGCATTTT